The sequence of this TCR beta chain was determined in a study of OX40 agonist ivuxolimab in advanced cancers. Study-wide results and caveats: Relative to CD4+, CD8+ T cells held more expanded clones on average.

Trimming shortened V by 7 bases and J by 5 bases, and 14 bases separated the two germline ends. This CDR3 comprises 13 residues. CDR1 is MNHEY, CDR2 SVGAGI, per germline. Repertoires were generated with immunoSEQ multiplex PCR, while TCRdb's copy carries only in-frame clones and drops some. Among roughly 110,000 clones, around 90% were seen once, and the ten largest hold approximately 1.1%. This clone was seen a single time. Its antigen is unidentified. This receptor was identified in an adult with an advanced solid tumor such as melanoma, head and neck, liver or kidney cancer. This sample comprised CD4+ or CD8+ T cells sorted from blood, obtained in a trial of the OX40 agonist ivuxolimab. J is TRBJ1-2 and V is TRBV6-5, with D maybe TRBD1 (6 bases). This CDR3 is CASTKAGEYGYTF. CDR3 coding DNA: TGTGCCAGCACCAAGGCAGGGGAATATGGCTACACCTTC.